This TCR beta chain comes out of a study of blood T cell repertoires in COVID-19. Study summary: From the United States, Italy and Spain came samples of acute and convalescent COVID-19. In each case, the material was cDNA or gDNA derived from T cells, B-cell-depleted T cells, or PBMCs.

Original processing notes: Using reference gene primer amplification, nucleated cell counts were estimated. Repertoires were generated with immunoSEQ multiplex PCR, while TCRdb's copy carries only in-frame clones and drops some. V and J calls and clone size come straight from that table; D and trimming were deduced from the DNA. This table holds some 110,000 clones, about 80% found once. Germline V lookup: CDR1 SGHRS, CDR2 YFSETQ. The length of the CDR3 is 13 residues. J gave up 1 base and V 9 bases, and 4 bases lay outside the gene matches. The chain combines TRBV5-1 with TRBJ2-1, with TRBD1 matching over 7 bases. The sequence was collected from a woman between 65 and 79 years old with acute or convalescent COVID-19. The sequenced sample was peripheral blood. CDR3 loop: CATATGSYNEQFF. The CDR3 nucleotides read TGCGCCACTGCGACAGGGTCCTACAATGAGCAGTTCTTC. The complete variable domain, with remaining parts taken from reference TRBV5-1 and TRBJ2-1, reads KAGVTQTPRYLIKTRGQQVTLSCSPISGHRSVSWYQQTPGQGLQFLFEYFSETQRNKGNFPGRFSGRQFSNSRSEMNVSTLELGDSALYLCATATGSYNEQFFGPGTRLTVL.